This TCR beta chain came from a study of T cells in localized non-small cell lung cancer. V lost 2 bases and J lost 7; bases outside the gene matches: 7. There are 15 residues in the CDR3. Germline lookup yields CDR1 MNHEY and CDR2 SVGAGI. Concerning this clone itself: No antigen is known for it.

The protocol was immunoSEQ multiplex PCR, while the TCRdb copy is restricted to in-frame clones and leaves out a portion. Of roughly 30,000 clones listed, less than 90% are singletons. Study observations and caveats: Increased T cell density in blood showed an association with longer overall survival.

Source: peripheral blood, taken before any cancer treatment. The V gene is TRBV6-5, the J gene TRBJ2-1, with 8 bases fitting TRBD2. The receptor was derived from a female donor of 60 years or more with stage I lung adenocarcinoma. The CDR3 loop is CASSYRLAPANEQFF. The CDR3 nucleotides are TGTGCCAGCAGTTACCGACTAGCGCCGGCAAATGAGCAGTTCTTC.